A single sample is the source of the 2 T cell receptor beta chains below, sequenced in a study of shared clonotypes between healthy human individuals. This table comes from immunoSEQ multiplex PCR, and its TCRdb copy is limited to in-frame clones, with some not included. This table holds around 600,000 clones, about 95% found once. The naive CD8 population came from CD45RO-negative cells selected for CCR7, without terminally differentiated effector memory CD45RA+ cells. Sequencing input: naive CD8+ T cells sorted from blood. The receptors were gathered from a woman in her 30s in good health.

This sequence joins TRBV5-6 and TRBJ2-7, with 7 positions matching TRBD2. CDR1 SGHDT and CDR2 YYEEEE come from the germline V gene. Germline trimming cut 4 bases from V and 2 bases from J; bases unmatched to any gene: 9. The CDR3 runs 15 residues. The CDR3 protein is CASSGNLAGPYEQYF. CDR3 bases: TGTGCCAGCAGCGGGAACTTAGCGGGTCCCTACGAGCAGTACTTC.

The rearrangement links TRBV2 to TRBJ2-7, with D perhaps matching TRBD1 (6 bases). V was shortened by 5 bases and J by 0 bases, with 17 bases between the two germline ends. The CDR3 runs 16 residues. From germline, CDR1 is SNHLY and CDR2 FYNNEI. The CDR3 nucleotides read TGTGCCAGCAGTAGCCGCGACAGGCCCTTCTCCTACGAGCAGTACTTC. The encoded protein is CASSSRDRPFSYEQYF.